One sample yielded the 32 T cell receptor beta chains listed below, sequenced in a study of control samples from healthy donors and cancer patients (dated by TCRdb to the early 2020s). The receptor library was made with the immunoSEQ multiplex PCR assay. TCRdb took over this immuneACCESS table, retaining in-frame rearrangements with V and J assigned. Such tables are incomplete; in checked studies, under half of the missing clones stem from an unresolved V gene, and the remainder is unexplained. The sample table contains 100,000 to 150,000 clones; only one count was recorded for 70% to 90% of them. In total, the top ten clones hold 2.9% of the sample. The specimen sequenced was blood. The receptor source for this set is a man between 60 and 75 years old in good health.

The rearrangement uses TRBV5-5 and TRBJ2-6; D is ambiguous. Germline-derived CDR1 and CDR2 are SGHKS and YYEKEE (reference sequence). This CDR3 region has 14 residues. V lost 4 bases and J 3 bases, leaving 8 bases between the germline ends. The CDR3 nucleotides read TGTGCCAGCAGCCTCTCTAGTGGGGCCAACGTCCTGACTTTC. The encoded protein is CASSLSSGANVLTF. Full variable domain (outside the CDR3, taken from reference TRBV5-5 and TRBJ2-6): DAGVTQSPTHLIKTRGQQVTLRCSPISGHKSVSWYQQVLGQGPQFIFQYYEKEERGRGNFPDRFSARQFPNYSSELNVNALLLGDSALYLCASSLSSGANVLTFGAGSRLTVL.

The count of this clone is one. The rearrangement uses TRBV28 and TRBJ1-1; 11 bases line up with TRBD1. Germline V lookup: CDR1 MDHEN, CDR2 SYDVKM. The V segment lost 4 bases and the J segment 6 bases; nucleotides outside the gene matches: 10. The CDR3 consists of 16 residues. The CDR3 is CASSSNRDRGYPEAFF. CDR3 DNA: TGTGCCAGCAGTTCAAACCGGGACAGGGGGTATCCTGAAGCTTTCTTT.

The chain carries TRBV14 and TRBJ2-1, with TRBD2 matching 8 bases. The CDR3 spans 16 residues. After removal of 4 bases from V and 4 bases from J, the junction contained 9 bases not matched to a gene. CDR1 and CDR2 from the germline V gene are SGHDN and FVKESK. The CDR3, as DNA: TGTGCCAGCAGCCCCCCAGGACTAGCTTGGTACAATGAGCAGTTCTTC. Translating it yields CASSPPGLAWYNEQFF.

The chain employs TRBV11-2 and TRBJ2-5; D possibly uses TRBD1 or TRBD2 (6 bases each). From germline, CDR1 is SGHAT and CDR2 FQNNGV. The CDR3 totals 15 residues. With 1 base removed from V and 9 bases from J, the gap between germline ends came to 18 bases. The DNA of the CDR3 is TGTGCCAGCAGCTTAGTTGTCGGGGGCGCCGGTCCCCAGTACTTC. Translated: CASSLVVGGAGPQYF.

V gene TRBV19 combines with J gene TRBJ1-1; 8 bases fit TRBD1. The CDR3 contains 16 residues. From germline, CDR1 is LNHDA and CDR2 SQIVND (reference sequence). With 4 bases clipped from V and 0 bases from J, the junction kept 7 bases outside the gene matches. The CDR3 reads CASSTRGRLVNTEAFF. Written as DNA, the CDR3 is TGTGCCAGTAGTACCAGGGGGCGGTTAGTGAACACTGAAGCTTTCTTT. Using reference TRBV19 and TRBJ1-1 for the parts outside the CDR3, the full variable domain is DGGITQSPKYLFRKEGQNVTLSCEQNLNHDAMYWYRQDPGQGLRLIYYSQIVNDFQKGDIAEGYSVSREKKESFPLTVTSAQKNPTAFYLCASSTRGRLVNTEAFFGQGTRLTVV.

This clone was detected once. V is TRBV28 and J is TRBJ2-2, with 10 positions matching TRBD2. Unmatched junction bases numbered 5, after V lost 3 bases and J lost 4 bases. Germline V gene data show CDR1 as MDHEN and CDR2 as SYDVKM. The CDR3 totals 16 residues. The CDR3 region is CASSFERGGGTGELFF. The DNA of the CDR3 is TGTGCCAGCAGTTTCGAGCGGGGGGGCGGCACCGGGGAGCTGTTTTTT.

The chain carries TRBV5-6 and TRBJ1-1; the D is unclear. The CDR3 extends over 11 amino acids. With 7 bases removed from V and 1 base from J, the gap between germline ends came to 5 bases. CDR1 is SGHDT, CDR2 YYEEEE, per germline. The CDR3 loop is CASVRNTEAFF. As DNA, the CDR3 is TGTGCCAGCGTCAGGAACACTGAAGCTTTCTTT.

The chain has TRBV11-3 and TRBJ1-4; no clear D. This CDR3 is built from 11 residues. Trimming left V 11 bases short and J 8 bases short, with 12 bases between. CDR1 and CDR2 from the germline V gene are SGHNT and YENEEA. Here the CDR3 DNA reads TGTGCCCGTAGCACCAGGGAAAAACTGTTTTTT. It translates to CARSTREKLFF. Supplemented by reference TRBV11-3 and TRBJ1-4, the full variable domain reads EAGVVQSPRYKIIEKKQPVAFWCNPISGHNTLYWYLQNLGQGPELLIRYENEEAVDDSQLPKDRFSAERLKGVDSTLKIQPAELGDSAVYLCARSTREKLFFGSGTQLSVL.

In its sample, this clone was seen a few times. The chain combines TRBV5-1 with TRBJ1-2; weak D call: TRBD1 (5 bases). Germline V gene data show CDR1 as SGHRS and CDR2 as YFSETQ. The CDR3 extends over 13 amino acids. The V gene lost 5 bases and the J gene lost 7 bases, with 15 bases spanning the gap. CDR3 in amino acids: CASRIRAAGGYTF. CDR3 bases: TGCGCCAGCAGAATCAGGGCCGCGGGTGGCTACACCTTC.

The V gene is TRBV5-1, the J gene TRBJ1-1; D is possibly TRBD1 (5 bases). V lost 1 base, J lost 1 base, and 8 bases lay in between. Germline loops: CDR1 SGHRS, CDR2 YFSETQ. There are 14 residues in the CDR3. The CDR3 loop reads CASSLTGGNTEAFF. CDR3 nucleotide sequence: TGCGCCAGCAGCTTGACAGGAGGGAACACTGAAGCTTTCTTT.

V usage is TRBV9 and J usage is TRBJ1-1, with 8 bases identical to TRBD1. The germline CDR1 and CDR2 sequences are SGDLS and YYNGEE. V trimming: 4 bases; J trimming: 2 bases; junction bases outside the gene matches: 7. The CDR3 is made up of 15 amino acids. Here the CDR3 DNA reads TGTGCCAGCAGCATTCGACAGGGGCCTAACACTGAAGCTTTCTTT. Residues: CASSIRQGPNTEAFF.

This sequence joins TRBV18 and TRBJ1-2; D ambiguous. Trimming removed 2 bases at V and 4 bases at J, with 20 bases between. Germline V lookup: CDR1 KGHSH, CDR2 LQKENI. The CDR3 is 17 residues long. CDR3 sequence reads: CASSPLRHLTQTYGYTF. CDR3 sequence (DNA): TGTGCCAGCTCACCATTGCGGCACTTGACACAGACCTATGGCTACACCTTC.

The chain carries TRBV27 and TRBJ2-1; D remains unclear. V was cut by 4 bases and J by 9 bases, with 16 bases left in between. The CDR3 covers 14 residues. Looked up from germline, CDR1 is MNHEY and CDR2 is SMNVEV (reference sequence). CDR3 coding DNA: TGTGCCAGCAGTTCTTATATGAGTGTTGGTGAGCAGTTCTTC. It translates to CASSSYMSVGEQFF.

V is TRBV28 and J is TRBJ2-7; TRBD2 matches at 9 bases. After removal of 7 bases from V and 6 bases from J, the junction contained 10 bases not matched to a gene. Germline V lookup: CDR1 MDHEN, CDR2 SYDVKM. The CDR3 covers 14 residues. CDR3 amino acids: CASKAGGTLGEQYF. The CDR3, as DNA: TGTGCCAGCAAAGCGGGGGGCACCTTGGGCGAGCAGTACTTC. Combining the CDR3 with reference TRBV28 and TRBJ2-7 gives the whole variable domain DVKVTQSSRYLVKRTGEKVFLECVQDMDHENMFWYRQDPGLGLRLIYFSYDVKMKEKGDIPEGYSVSREKKERFSLILESASTNQTSMYLCASKAGGTLGEQYFGPGTRLTVT.

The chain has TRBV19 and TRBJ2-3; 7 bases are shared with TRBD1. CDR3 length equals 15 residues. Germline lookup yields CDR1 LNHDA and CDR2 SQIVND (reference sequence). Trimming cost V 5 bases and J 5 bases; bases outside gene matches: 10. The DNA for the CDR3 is TGTGCCAGTAGTGAAAAGGGGGCGGTTGTAGATACGCAGTATTTT. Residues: CASSEKGAVVDTQYF.

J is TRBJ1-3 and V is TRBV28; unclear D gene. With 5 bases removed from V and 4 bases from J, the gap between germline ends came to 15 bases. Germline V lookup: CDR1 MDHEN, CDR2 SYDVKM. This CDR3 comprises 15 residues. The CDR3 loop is CASSRPTISGNTIYF. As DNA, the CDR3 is TGTGCCAGCAGTCGCCCGACAATCTCCGGAAACACCATATATTTT.

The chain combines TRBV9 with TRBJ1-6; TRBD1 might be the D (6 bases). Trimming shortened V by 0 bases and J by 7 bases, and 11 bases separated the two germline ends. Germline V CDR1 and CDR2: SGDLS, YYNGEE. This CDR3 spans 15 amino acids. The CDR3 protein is CASSVAGVPNSPLHF. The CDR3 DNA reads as TGTGCCAGCAGCGTAGCAGGGGTTCCCAATTCACCCCTCCACTTT.

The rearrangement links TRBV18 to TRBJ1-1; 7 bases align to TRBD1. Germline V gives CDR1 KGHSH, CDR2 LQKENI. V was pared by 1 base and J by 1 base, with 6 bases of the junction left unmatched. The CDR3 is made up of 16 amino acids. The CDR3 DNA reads TGTGCCAGCTCACCACGTCGACAGGGCTCGAACACTGAAGCTTTCTTT. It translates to CASSPRRQGSNTEAFF.

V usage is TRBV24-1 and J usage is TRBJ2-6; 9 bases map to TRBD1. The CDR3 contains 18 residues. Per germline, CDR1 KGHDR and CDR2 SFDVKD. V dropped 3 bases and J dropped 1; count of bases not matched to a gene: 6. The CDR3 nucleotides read TGTGCCACCAGTGATACGGACAGGGGTTCTTCTGGGGCCAACGTCCTGACTTTC. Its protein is CATSDTDRGSSGANVLTF.

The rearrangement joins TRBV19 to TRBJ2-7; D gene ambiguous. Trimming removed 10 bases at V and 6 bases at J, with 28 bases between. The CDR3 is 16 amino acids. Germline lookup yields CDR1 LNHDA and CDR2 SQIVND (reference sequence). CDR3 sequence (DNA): TGTGCCACCAGTAAAGGTAGGGCAGGAGACCCCTCCGAGCAGTACTTC. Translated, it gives CATSKGRAGDPSEQYF. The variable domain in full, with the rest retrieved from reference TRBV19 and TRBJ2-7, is DGGITQSPKYLFRKEGQNVTLSCEQNLNHDAMYWYRQDPGQGLRLIYYSQIVNDFQKGDIAEGYSVSREKKESFPLTVTSAQKNPTAFYLCATSKGRAGDPSEQYFGPGTRLTVT.

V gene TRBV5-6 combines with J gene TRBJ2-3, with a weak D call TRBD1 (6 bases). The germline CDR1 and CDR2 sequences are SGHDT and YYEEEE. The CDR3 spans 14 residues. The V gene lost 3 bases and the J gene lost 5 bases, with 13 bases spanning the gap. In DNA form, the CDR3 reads TGTGCCAGCAGCTCCAAAACAGGGCGAGATACGCAGTATTTT. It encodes CASSSKTGRDTQYF.

In nucleotides, the CDR3 is TGTGCCAGCAGTTACGTGGGGAACGAGCAGTTCTTC. This codes for CASSYVGNEQFF. This chain links TRBV6-2 or TRBV6-3 with TRBJ2-1; D gene ambiguous. The germline CDR1 and CDR2 sequences are MNHEY and SVGEGT. The CDR3 totals 12 residues. V was clipped by 2 bases and J by 10 bases, with 9 bases between them.

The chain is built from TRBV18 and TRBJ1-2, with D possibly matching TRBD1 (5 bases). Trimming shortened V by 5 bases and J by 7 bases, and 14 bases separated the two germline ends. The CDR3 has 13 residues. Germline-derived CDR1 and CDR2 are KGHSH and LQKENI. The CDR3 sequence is CASSSDIVSGYTF. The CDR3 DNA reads TGTGCCAGCTCATCGGACATCGTCAGTGGCTACACCTTC.

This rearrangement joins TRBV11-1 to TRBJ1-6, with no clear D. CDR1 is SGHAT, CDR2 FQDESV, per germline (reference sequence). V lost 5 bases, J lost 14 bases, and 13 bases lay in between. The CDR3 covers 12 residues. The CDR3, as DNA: TGTGCCAGCAGCCTCCTCGGTAGGACCCTCCACTTT. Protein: CASSLLGRTLHF.

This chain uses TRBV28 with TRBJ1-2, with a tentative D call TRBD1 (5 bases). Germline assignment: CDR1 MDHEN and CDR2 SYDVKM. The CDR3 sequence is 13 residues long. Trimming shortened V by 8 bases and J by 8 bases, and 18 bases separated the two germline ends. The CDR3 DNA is TGTGCCAGCCACGACGGGGGACCAGGGGGCTACACCTTC. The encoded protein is CASHDGGPGGYTF.

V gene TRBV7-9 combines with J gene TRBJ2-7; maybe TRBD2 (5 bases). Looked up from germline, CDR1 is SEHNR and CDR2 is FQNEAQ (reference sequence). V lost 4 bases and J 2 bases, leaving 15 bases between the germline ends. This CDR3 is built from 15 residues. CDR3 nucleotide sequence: TGTGCCAGCAGCTCAACCGAGCTGGGAGCCTACGAGCAGTACTTC. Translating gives CASSSTELGAYEQYF.

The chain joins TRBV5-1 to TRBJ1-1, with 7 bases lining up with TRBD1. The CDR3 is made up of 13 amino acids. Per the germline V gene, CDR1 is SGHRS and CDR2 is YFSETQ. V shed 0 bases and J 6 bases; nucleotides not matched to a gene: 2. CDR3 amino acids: CASSLGTGSEAFF. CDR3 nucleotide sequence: TGCGCCAGCAGCTTGGGGACAGGATCTGAAGCTTTCTTT. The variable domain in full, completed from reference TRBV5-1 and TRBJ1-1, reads KAGVTQTPRYLIKTRGQQVTLSCSPISGHRSVSWYQQTPGQGLQFLFEYFSETQRNKGNFPGRFSGRQFSNSRSEMNVSTLELGDSALYLCASSLGTGSEAFFGQGTRLTVV.

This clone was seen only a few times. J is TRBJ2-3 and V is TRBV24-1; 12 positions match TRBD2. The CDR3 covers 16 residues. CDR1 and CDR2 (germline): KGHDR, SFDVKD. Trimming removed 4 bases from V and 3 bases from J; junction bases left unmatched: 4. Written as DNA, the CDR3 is TGTGCCACCAGTGAACCTAGCGGGGGGGAAACAGATACGCAGTATTTT. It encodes CATSEPSGGETDTQYF.

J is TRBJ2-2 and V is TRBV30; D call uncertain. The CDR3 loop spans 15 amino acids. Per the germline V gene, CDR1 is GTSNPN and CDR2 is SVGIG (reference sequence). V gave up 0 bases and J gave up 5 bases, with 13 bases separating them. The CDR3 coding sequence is TGTGCCTGGAGTGTTGGAGCAGCCGGGACCGGGGAGCTGTTTTTT. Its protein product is CAWSVGAAGTGELFF.

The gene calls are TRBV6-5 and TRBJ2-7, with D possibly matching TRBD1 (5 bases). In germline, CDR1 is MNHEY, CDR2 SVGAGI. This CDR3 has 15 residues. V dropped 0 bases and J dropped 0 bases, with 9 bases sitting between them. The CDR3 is CASSYSFGHSYEQYF. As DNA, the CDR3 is TGTGCCAGCAGTTACTCGTTTGGACACTCCTACGAGCAGTACTTC.

The CDR3 is CASRGAGSDTQYF. DNA for the CDR3: TGTGCCAGCAGAGGCGCGGGGTCGGATACGCAGTATTTT. This chain links TRBV6-5 with TRBJ2-3, with a weak D call TRBD2 (6 bases). This CDR3 region has 13 residues. Germline V gene sequence: CDR1 MNHEY, CDR2 SVGAGI. V lost 6 bases and J lost 6, with 13 bases in between.

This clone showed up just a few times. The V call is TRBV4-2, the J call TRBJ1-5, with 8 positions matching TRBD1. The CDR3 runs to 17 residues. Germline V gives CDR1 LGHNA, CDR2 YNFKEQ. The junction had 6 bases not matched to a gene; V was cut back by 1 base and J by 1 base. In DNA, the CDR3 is TGTGCCAGCAGCCAAGTGGGGGACAGGAACAGCAATCAGCCCCAGCATTTT. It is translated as CASSQVGDRNSNQPQHF.